This T cell receptor beta chain was recorded in a study of T cells after yellow fever vaccination. V shed 3 bases and J 4 bases; nucleotides not matched to a gene: 8. Germline V gives CDR1 MNHEY, CDR2 SVGAGI. The CDR3 sequence is 16 residues long. This clonotype was recorded a few times. TCRdb processed the 5' RACE reads anew with MiXCR; each CDR3 protein has one entry. The sample has about 330,000 distinct CDR3 sequences, roughly 4.3% seen once. The sequencing used PBMCs, collected 5 days after the yellow fever booster vaccination. This clonotype originated in a man aged 18 to 35 who received the YFV17D yellow fever vaccine. The chain uses TRBV6-5 and TRBJ2-3; 9 bases are a match to TRBD1. Here the CDR3 DNA reads TGTGCCAGCAGTTATCACACAGGGGGCAAGGCAGATACGCAGTATTTT. It yields the protein CASSYHTGGKADTQYF.